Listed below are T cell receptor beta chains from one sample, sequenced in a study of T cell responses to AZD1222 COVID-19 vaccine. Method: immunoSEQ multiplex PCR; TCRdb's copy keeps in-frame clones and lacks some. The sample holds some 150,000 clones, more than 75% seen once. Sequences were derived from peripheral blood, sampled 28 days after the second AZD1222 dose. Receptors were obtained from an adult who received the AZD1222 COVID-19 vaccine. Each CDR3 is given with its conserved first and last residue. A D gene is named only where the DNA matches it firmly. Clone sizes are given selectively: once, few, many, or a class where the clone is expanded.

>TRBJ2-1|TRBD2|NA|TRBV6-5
TGTGCCAGCAGGGTAGCGGGAGGGCCTTACAATGAGCAGTTCTTC
CASRVAGGPYNEQFF
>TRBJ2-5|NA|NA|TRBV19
TGTGCCAGTAACGGGGGCGGTTCAGAGACCCAGTACTTC
CASNGGGSETQYF
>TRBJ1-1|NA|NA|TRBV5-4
TGTGCCAGCAGCTTTCCCCCGCGCACTGAAGCTTTCTTT
CASSFPPRTEAFF
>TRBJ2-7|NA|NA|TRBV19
TGTGCCAGTAGTATTAATGGGGGCCTGGGGGAGCAGTACTTC
CASSINGGLGEQYF
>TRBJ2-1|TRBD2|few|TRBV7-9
TGTGCCAGCAGCTTAGAGCCGGGACTAGCGGGAGTGTATGAGCAGTTCTTC
CASSLEPGLAGVYEQFF
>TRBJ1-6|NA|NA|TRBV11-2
TGTGCCAGCAGCTTAGATCAGGGGATCGGTTCACCCCTCCACTTT
CASSLDQGIGSPLHF
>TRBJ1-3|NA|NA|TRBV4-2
TGTGCCAGCAGCCAAGAAGCGAACCCTGGAAACACCATATATTTT
CASSQEANPGNTIYF
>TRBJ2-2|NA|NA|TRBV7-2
TGTGCCAGCAGCTTGACAGCTTACGGGGAGCTGTTTTTT
CASSLTAYGELFF
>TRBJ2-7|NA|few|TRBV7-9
TGTGCCAGCAGCTCTTGGACCACGGGCGAGCAGTACTTC
CASSSWTTGEQYF
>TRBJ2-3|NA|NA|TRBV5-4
TGTGCCAGCAGCTTAGGGCCCACGATTTTAAATACGCAGTATTTT
CASSLGPTILNTQYF
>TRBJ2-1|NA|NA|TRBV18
TGTGCCAGCTCACTCCGGGCCGAGTGGGATGAGCAGTTCTTC
CASSLRAEWDEQFF
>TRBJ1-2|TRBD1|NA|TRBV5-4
TGTGCCAGCAGCTCACCGGGACAGGGGGCGTCGGATGGCTACACCTTC
CASSSPGQGASDGYTF
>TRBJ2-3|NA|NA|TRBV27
TGTGCCAGCAGTTTCGCCAGTAGCACAGATACGCAGTATTTT
CASSFASSTDTQYF
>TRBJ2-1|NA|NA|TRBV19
TGTGCCAGTAGTATAACCGGGAGTCGGGGCAATGAGCAGTTCTTC
CASSITGSRGNEQFF
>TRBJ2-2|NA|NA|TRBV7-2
TGTGCCAGCAGCTTAGAGGTTAACGGGGAGCTGTTTTTT
CASSLEVNGELFF
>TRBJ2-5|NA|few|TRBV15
TGTGCCACCAGCTCTAGAGGGACTTCGGAGACCCAGTACTTC
CATSSRGTSETQYF
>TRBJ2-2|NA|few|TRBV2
TGTGCCAGCAGTTCGGGGGCCACCGGGGAGCTGTTTTTT
CASSSGATGELFF
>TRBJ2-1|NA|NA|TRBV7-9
TGTGCCAGCAGCGGTTTTAGAGGACCACGCTCCTACAATGAGCAGTTCTTC
CASSGFRGPRSYNEQFF
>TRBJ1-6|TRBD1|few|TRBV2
TGTGCCAGCAGTGAAGTGACAGGGATTGATTCACCCCTCCACTTT
CASSEVTGIDSPLHF
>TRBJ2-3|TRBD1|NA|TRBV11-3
TGTGCCAGCAGCCCCCGACAGGGGGGACGGACAGATACGCAGTATTTT
CASSPRQGGRTDTQYF
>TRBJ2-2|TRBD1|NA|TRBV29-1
TGCAGCGTTAGACAGGGGAACACCGGGGAGCTGTTTTTT
CSVRQGNTGELFF
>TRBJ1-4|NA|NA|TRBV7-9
TGTGCCAGCAGCTTTCTAACAGGCCGGAAACTGTTTTTT
CASSFLTGRKLFF
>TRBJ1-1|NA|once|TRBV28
TGTGCCAGCAGTTTAGCCAGGAGTTTGAACACTGAAGCTTTCTTT
CASSLARSLNTEAFF
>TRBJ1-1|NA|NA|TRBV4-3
TGCGCCAGCAGCCTCCGGACAGCGAACACTGAAGCTTTCTTT
CASSLRTANTEAFF
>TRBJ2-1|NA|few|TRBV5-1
TGCGCCAGCAGCTTGGGGGGGCTCAATGAGCAGTTCTTC
CASSLGGLNEQFF
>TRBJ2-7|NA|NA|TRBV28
TGTGCCAGCAGTTTATTCAACTCCTACGAGCAGTACTTC
CASSLFNSYEQYF
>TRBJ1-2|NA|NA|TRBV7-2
TGTGCCAGCAGCTCCGACGCCTTATTGGGAGGGTCTAACTATGGCTACACCTTC
CASSSDALLGGSNYGYTF
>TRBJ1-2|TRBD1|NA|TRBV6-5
TGTGCCAGCGGATTGACCGGGACAGACTATGGCTACACCTTC
CASGLTGTDYGYTF
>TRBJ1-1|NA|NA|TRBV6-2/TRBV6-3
TGTGCCAGCAGTTATGCACCGGTTCTTATGAACACTGAAGCTTTCTTT
CASSYAPVLMNTEAFF
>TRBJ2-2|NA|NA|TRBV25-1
TGTGCCAGCAGTGAATTCTCAGGGGGACTAATCAACACCGGGGAGCTGTTTTTT
CASSEFSGGLINTGELFF
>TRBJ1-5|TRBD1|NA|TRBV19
TGTGCCAGTAGTTATCGGGACAGCTACAATCAGCCCCAGCATTTT
CASSYRDSYNQPQHF
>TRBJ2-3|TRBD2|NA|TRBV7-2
TGTGCCAGCAGCTTAGCCCCGACTAGCGCCGCCACAGATACGCAGTATTTT
CASSLAPTSAATDTQYF
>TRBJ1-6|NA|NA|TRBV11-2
TGTGCCAGCAGCTTAGGCAGAGCCTCTGACCTCTTTAATTCACCCCTCCACTTT
CASSLGRASDLFNSPLHF
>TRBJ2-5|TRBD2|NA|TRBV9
TGTGCCAGCAGCGCGACTAGCGGGAGGGCCGAAGAGACCCAGTACTTC
CASSATSGRAEETQYF
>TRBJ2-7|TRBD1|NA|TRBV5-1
TGCGCCAGCAGCTTGGCCGGGACAGGGGCCCCCTACGAGCAGTACTTC
CASSLAGTGAPYEQYF
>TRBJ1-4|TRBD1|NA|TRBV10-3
TGCGCCATCAGTGAGAAGAGGGGGCCGGATGAAAAACTGTTTTTT
CAISEKRGPDEKLFF
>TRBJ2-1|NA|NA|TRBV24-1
TGTGCCACCAGTGACCCGGGCCCCGGCGACAATGAGCAGTTCTTC
CATSDPGPGDNEQFF
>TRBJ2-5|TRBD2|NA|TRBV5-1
TGCGCCAGCAGCTTGGGCCCCACTAGCGGGAGGAGAGAGACCCAGTACTTC
CASSLGPTSGRRETQYF
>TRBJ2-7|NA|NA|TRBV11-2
TGTGCCAGCAGCTCCCACCTAGCAGTCGAGCAGTACTTC
CASSSHLAVEQYF
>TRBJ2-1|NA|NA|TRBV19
TGTGCCAGTAGCCCCCGACCCGGGATCGGGCGGCAGCGCTCCTACAATGAGCAGTTCTTC
CASSPRPGIGRQRSYNEQFF